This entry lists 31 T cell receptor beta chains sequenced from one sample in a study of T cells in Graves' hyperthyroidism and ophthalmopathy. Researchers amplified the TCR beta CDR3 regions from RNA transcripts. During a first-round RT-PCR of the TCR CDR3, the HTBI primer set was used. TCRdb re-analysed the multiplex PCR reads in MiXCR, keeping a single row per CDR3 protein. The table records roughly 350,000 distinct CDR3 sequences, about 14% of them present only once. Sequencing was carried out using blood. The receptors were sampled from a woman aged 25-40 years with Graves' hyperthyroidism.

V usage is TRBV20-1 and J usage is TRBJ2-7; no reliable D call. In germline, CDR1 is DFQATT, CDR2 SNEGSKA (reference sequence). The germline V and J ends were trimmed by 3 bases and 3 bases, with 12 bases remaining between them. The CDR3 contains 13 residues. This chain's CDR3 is CSASRGPNYEQYF. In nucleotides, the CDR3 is TGCAGTGCTAGTAGAGGACCAAACTACGAGCAGTACTTC.

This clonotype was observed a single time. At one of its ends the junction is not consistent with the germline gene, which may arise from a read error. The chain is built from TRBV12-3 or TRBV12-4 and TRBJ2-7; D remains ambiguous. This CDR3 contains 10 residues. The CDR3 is CVSSPYEQYF. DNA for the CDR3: TGTGTCAGCAGTCCCTACGAGCAGTACTTC.

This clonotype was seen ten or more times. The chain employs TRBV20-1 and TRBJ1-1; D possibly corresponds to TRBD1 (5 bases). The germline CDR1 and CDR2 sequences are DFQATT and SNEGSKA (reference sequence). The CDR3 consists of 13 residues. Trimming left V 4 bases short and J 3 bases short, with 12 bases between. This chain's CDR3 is CSATSGGDTEAFF. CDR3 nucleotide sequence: TGCAGTGCTACCTCCGGGGGGGACACTGAAGCTTTCTTT.

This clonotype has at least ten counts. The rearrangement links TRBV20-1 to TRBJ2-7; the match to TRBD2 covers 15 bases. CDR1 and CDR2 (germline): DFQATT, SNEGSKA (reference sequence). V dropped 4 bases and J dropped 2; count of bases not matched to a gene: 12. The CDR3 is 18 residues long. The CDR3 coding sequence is TGCAGTGCTACAAGCCTTGGGACTAGCGGGAGGCGAACCTACGAGCAGTACTTC. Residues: CSATSLGTSGRRTYEQYF.

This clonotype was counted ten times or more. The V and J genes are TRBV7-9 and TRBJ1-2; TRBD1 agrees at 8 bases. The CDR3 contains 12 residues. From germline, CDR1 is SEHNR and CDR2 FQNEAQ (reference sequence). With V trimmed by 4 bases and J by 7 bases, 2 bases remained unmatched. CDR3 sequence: CASSSTGVGYTF. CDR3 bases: TGTGCCAGCAGCTCGACAGGGGTTGGCTACACCTTC.

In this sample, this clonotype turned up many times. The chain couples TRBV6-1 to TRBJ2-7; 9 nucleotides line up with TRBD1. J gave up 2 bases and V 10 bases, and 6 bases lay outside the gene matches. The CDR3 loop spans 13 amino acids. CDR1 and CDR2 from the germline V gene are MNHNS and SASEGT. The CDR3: CATGQGTPYEQYF. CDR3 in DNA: TGTGCCACCGGACAGGGGACACCCTACGAGCAGTACTTC.

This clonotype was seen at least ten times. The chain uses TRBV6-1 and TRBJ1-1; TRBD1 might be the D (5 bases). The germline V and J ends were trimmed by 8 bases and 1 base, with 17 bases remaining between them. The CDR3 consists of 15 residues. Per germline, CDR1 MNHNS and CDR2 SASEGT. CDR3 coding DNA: TGTGCCAGCTCGCCCCCGGGACTGCAGAACACTGAAGCTTTCTTT. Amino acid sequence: CASSPPGLQNTEAFF.

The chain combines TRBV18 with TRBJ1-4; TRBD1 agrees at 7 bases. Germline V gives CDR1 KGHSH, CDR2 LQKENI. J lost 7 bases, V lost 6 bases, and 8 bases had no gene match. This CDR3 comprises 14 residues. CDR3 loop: CASSRTGGGEKLFF. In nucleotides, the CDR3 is TGTGCCAGCTCCCGGACAGGCGGCGGTGAAAAACTGTTTTTT.

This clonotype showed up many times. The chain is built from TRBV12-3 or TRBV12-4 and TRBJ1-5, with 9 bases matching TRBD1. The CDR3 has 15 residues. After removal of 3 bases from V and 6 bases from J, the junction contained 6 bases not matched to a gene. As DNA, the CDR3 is TGTGCCAGCAGTTTTCGGGGACAGGGCCTTCAGCCCCAGCATTTT. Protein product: CASSFRGQGLQPQHF.

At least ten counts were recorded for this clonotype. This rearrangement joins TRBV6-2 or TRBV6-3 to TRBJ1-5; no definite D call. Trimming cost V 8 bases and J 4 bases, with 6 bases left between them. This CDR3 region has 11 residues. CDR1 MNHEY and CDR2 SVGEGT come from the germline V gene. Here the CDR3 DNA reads TGTGCCAGCCTCCGTAATCAGCCCCAGCATTTT. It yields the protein CASLRNQPQHF.

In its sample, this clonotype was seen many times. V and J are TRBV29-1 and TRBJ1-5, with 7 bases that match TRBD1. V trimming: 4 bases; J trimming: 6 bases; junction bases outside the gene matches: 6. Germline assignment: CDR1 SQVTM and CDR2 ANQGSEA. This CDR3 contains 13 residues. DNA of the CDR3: TGCAGCGTTGGACAGGGAGGCACTCAGCCCCAGCATTTT. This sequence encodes CSVGQGGTQPQHF.

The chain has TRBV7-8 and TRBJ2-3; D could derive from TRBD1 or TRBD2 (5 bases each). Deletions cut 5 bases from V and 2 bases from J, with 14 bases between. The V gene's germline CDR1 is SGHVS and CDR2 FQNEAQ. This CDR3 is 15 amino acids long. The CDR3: CASSTTGRHTDTQYF. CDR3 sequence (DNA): TGTGCCAGCAGCACCACGGGACGACACACAGATACGCAGTATTTT.

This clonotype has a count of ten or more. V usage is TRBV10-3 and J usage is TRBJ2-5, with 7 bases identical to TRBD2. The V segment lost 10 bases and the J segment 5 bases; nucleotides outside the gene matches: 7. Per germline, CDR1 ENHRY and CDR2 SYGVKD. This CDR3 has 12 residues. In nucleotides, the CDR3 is TGTGCCACCGAAGACGGGGGGGAGACCCAGTACTTC. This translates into CATEDGGETQYF.

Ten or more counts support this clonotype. The CDR3 region is CASSEPSGGPTQYF. The CDR3 region has the DNA TGCGCCAGCAGCGAACCTAGCGGAGGCCCTACGCAGTATTTT. This chain joins TRBV5-1 and TRBJ2-3; 7 positions agree with TRBD2. There are 14 residues in the CDR3. With V trimmed by 4 bases and J by 8 bases, 10 bases remained unmatched. CDR1 SGHRS and CDR2 YFSETQ come from the germline V gene.

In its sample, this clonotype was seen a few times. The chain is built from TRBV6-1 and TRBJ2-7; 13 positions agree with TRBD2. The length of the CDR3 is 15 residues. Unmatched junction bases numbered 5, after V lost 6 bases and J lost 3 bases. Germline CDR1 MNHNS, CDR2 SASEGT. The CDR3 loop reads CASRGLAGARYEQYF. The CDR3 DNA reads TGTGCCAGCAGAGGACTAGCGGGAGCTCGCTACGAGCAGTACTTC.

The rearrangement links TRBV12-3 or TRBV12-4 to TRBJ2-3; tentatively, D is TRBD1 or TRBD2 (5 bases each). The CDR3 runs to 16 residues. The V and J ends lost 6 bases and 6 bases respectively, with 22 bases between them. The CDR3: CASRAFAGTLTDTQYF. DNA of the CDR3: TGTGCCAGCAGGGCTTTCGCCGGGACCCTCACGGATACGCAGTATTTT.

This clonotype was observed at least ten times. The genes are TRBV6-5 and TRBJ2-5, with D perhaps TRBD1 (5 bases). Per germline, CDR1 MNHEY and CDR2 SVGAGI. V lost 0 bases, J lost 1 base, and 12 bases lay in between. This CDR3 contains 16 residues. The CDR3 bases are TGTGCCAGCAGTTACTCGGGTCAGGGCAGCCAAGAGACCCAGTACTTC. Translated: CASSYSGQGSQETQYF.

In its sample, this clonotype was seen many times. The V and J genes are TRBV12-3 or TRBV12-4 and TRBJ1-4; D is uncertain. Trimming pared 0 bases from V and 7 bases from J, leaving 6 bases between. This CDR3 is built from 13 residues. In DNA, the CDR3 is TGTGCCAGCAGTTTAGCTGGCGCTGAAAAACTGTTTTTT. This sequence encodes CASSLAGAEKLFF.

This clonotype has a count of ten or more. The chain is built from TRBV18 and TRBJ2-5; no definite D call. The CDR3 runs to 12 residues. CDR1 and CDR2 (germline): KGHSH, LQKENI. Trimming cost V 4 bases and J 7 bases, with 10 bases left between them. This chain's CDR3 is CASSLYKPTQYF. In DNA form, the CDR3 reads TGTGCCAGCTCACTCTACAAGCCGACCCAGTACTTC.

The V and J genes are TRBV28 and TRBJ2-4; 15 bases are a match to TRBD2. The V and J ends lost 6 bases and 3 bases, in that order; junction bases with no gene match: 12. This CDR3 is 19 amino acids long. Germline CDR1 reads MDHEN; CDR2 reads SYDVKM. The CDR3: CASSLEGTSGRMGKNIQYF. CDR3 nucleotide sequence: TGTGCCAGCAGCTTAGAAGGGACTAGCGGGAGGATGGGCAAAAACATTCAGTACTTC.

The DNA of the CDR3 is TGCAGCGTTGAAACAGACCAAGTCAGGAGCTCCTACAATGAGCAGTTCTTC. Protein: CSVETDQVRSSYNEQFF. The V call is TRBV29-1, the J call TRBJ2-1; D is unresolved. The CDR3 is made up of 17 amino acids. The germline CDR1 and CDR2 sequences are SQVTM and ANQGSEA. V gave up 2 bases and J gave up 0 bases, with 17 bases separating them.

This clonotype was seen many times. The CDR3 nucleotides are TGTGCCAGCAGCTTAGTCCCGAACACCGGGGAGCTGTTTTTT. Residues: CASSLVPNTGELFF. The genes are TRBV7-2 and TRBJ2-2; D gene uncertain. Germline values: CDR1 SGHTA, CDR2 FQGNSA. Trimming took 1 base from V and 0 from J, leaving 3 bases between them. The CDR3 is 14 amino acids.

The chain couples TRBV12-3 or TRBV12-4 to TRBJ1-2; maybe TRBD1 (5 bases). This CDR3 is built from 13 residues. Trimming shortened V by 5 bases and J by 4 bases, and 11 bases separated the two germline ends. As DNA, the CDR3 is TGTGCCAGCAGTACCGACGACAGCTATGGCTACACCTTC. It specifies CASSTDDSYGYTF.

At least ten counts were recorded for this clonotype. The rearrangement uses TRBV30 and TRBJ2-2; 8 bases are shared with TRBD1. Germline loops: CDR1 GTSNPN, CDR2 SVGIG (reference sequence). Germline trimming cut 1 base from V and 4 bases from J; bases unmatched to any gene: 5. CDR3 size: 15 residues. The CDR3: CAWSGRTGFTGELFF. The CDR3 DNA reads TGTGCCTGGAGTGGGAGGACAGGGTTCACCGGGGAGCTGTTTTTT. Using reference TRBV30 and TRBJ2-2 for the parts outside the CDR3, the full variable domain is SQTIHQWPATLVQPVGSPLSLECTVEGTSNPNLYWYRQAAGRGLQLLFYSVGIGQISSEVPQNLSASRPQDRQFILSSKKLLLSDSGFYLCAWSGRTGFTGELFFGEGSRLTVL.

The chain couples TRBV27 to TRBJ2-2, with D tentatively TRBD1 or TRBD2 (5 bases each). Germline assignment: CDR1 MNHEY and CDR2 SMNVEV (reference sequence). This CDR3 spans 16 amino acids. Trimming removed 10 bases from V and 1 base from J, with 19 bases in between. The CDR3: CATTSSGTVNTGELFF. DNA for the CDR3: TGTGCCACCACCAGCTCAGGGACGGTGAACACCGGGGAGCTGTTTTTT.

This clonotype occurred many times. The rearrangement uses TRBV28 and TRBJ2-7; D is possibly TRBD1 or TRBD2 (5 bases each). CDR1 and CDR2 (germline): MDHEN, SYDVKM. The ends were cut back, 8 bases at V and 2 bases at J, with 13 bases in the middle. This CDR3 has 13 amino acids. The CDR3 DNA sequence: TGTGCCAGCTACGGGCAGGGACCCTACGAGCAGTACTTC. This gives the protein CASYGQGPYEQYF.

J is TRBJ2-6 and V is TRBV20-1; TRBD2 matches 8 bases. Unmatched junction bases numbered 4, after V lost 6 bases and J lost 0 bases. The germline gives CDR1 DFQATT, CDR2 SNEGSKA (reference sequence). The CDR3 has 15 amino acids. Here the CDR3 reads CSATGGGSGANVLTF. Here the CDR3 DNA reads TGCAGTGCCACGGGGGGGGGCTCTGGGGCCAACGTCCTGACTTTC.

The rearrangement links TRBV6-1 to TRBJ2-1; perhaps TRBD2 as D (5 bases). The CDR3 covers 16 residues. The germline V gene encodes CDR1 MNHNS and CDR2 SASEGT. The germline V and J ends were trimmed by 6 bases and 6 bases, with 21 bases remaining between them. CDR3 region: CASSLYSGDAFNEQFF. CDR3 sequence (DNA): TGTGCCAGCAGCCTCTACTCCGGGGATGCTTTCAATGAGCAGTTCTTC.

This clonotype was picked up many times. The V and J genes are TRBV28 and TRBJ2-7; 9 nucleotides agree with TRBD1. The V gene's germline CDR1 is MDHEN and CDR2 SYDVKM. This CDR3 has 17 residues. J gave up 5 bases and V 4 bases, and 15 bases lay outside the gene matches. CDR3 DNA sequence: TGTGCCAGCAGTTCCCGAAAATTGGACAGGGGAGGTCACGAGCAGTACTTC. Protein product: CASSSRKLDRGGHEQYF. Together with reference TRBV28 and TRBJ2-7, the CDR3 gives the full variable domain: DVKVTQSSRYLVKRTGEKVFLECVQDMDHENMFWYRQDPGLGLRLIYFSYDVKMKEKGDIPEGYSVSREKKERFSLILESASTNQTSMYLCASSSRKLDRGGHEQYFGPGTRLTVT.

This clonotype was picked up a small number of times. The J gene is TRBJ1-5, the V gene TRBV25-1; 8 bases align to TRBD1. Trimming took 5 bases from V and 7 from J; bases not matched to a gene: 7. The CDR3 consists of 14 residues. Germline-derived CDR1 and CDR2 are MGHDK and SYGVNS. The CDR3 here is CASSRQGIGQPQHF. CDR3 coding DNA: TGTGCCAGCAGTAGACAGGGGATTGGGCAGCCCCAGCATTTT.

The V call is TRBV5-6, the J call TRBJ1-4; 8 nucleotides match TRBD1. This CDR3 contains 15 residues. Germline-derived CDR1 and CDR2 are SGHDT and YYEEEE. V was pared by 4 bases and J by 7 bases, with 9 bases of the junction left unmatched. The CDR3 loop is CASSPRTGWGEKLFF. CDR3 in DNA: TGTGCCAGCAGCCCACGGACAGGGTGGGGTGAAAAACTGTTTTTT.